This T cell receptor (beta chain) is drawn from a study of T and B cells in COVID-19 patients. Study conclusions and caveats: Exclusive to the recovered cohort were 2,000 to 2,500 TCR clusters, 31 of them with low generation probability.

This CDR3 comprises 14 residues. Germline-derived CDR1 and CDR2 are MNHEY and SVGAGI. The V gene end was trimmed by 5 bases and the J gene end by 4 bases; junction bases not matched to a gene: 6. Blood genomic DNA input for TRB amplification was 250-500 ng. On this clonotype: Its antigen remains unknown.

TRB rearrangements were amplified by multiplex PCR with BIOMED2 TRB-A/B primers. TCRdb ran MiXCR on the multiplex PCR reads and lists one entry per CDR3 protein. Here the sample spans 8,000 or so distinct CDR3 sequences, roughly two fifths being singletons. Sequenced sample: blood. This sequence joins TRBV6-5 and TRBJ2-3; 7 bases match TRBD1. This TCR was recovered from a human donor who had recovered from COVID-19. The DNA for the CDR3 is TGTGCCAGCAGTCTAAACAGGGGTGCAGATACGCAGTATTTT. It codes for CASSLNRGADTQYF.